This record concerns one T cell receptor (beta chain) sequence. Its specificity is not known. Once sorted, every population was more than 95% pure. Trimming cost V 7 bases and J 5 bases; bases outside gene matches: 11. Germline CDR1 reads MNHEY; CDR2 reads SMNVEV (reference sequence). This CDR3 contains 16 residues. This entry belongs to a study of beta chain features in type 1 diabetes. Turning to the study itself: In age, gender and cell yields, patients were similar to healthy donors.

The whole isolated RNA underwent reverse transcription, so sequencing captured expressed TCRB transcripts. Sequencing was performed with immunoSEQ multiplex PCR; in TCRdb, only in-frame clones are kept and a portion is missing. Here the sample spans 50,000 or so clones, approximately 45% being singletons. Overall study findings and caveats: Shorter TCRB CDR3s, moderately but significantly so, marked every one of the four CD4+ subsets in Type 1 diabetes patients.

The source material was Tregs from blood. The receptor's source is a man younger than 45 with type 1 diabetes. V and J are TRBV27 and TRBJ2-7, with 13 bases matching TRBD2. DNA of the CDR3: TGTGCCAGCAAACCCGGACTAGCGGGAGTTAGGAACGAGCAGTACTTC. Its protein is CASKPGLAGVRNEQYF.